Presented here are 21 T cell receptor beta chains from one specimen sequenced in a study of T cells in tuberculosis. Sorting used thawed, overnight-rested PBMC stained with anti-CD3, a viability dye and GMM-loaded CD1B tetramer. The CD1B tetramers carried C32 glucose monomycolate purified from Rhodococcus equi. TCRdb keeps only in-frame clones here, not all; method: immunoSEQ multiplex PCR. Here the sample spans some 90,000 clones, approximately 90% being singletons. Sequenced input: CD1b-GMM tetramer-negative cells sorted from PBMCs. These receptor sequences come from an adult woman with latent tuberculosis.

The rearrangement uses TRBV27 and TRBJ1-2; 7 bases line up with TRBD1. The V gene end was trimmed by 3 bases and the J gene end by 1 base; junction bases not matched to a gene: 5. The CDR3 runs 15 residues. Germline V gene sequence: CDR1 MNHEY, CDR2 SMNVEV (reference sequence). The CDR3 loop is CASSLTGTVNYGYTF. The DNA of the CDR3 is TGTGCCAGCAGTTTGACAGGGACAGTTAACTATGGCTACACCTTC.

This chain connects TRBV21-1 to TRBJ1-4. TRBV21-1 is tagged as a pseudogene. This CDR3 is 19 amino acids long. In nucleotides, the CDR3 is TGTGCCAGCAGCAAGGGTCGCGGATATACTCTAACAACTAATGAAAAACTGTTTTTT. Residues: CASSKGRGYTLTTNEKLFF.

The rearrangement joins TRBV7-8 to TRBJ2-2, with TRBD2 as a possible D gene (6 bases). The CDR3 runs 16 residues. Germline V lookup: CDR1 SGHVS, CDR2 FQNEAQ. Deletions cut 5 bases from V and 2 bases from J, with 15 bases between. CDR3 coding DNA: TGTGCCAGCAGCCCTGCCCCTGGGACTAACACCGGGGAGCTGTTTTTT. Its translation: CASSPAPGTNTGELFF.

This clone was seen more than once but under ten times. This sequence joins TRBV21-1 and TRBJ1-4; the D call in the table, TRBD1, was not verified against the DNA. TRBV21-1 corresponds to a pseudogene. The CDR3 consists of 12 residues. The CDR3 loop is CASTGGMGKLFF. The CDR3 DNA is TGTGCCAGCACAGGGGGTATGGGAAAACTGTTTTTT.

The gene calls are TRBV7-3 and TRBJ2-5; D uncertain. Germline V lookup: CDR1 SGHTA, CDR2 FQGTGA. CDR3 length: 14 amino acids. Trimming took 2 bases from V and 2 from J, leaving 9 bases between them. The CDR3 region has the DNA TGTGCCAGCAGCTTAGGGCCCTCACAAGAGACCCAGTACTTC. This encodes CASSLGPSQETQYF.

The J gene is TRBJ2-7, the V gene TRBV5-8; D is perhaps TRBD2 (6 bases). Germline CDR1 reads SGHTS; CDR2 reads YDEGEE. Trimming shortened V by 4 bases and J by 4 bases, and 15 bases separated the two germline ends. CDR3 size: 14 residues. The DNA of the CDR3 is TGTGCCAGCAGCCCGCAGAGGAGGGTATACGAGCAGTACTTC. Translated: CASSPQRRVYEQYF.

This sequence joins TRBV7-6 and TRBJ2-5, with TRBD1 identical over 10 bases. The V and J ends lost 3 bases and 3 bases, in that order; junction bases with no gene match: 1. Germline V lookup: CDR1 SGHVS, CDR2 FNYEAQ. There are 14 residues in the CDR3. The CDR3 nucleotides are TGTGCCAGCAGCTTGGGGACAGGGGAAGAGACCCAGTACTTC. Its protein is CASSLGTGEETQYF.

The chain has TRBV18 and TRBJ2-2; TRBD1 agrees at 8 bases. This CDR3 region has 16 residues. The V gene's germline CDR1 is KGHSH and CDR2 LQKENI. V lost 3 bases and J lost 5; bases outside the gene matches: 8. The CDR3 sequence is CASSPPSTGDTGELFF. Here the CDR3 DNA reads TGTGCCAGCTCACCCCCGTCGACAGGGGATACCGGGGAGCTGTTTTTT.

The chain recombines TRBV5-1 with TRBJ2-1; D may be TRBD1 (5 bases). This CDR3 region has 14 residues. V lost 2 bases to trimming and J lost 3 bases, with 9 bases between them. Germline V lookup: CDR1 SGHRS, CDR2 YFSETQ. CDR3 residues: CASSLGVGYNEQFF. The CDR3 region has the DNA TGCGCCAGCAGCTTAGGGGTTGGCTACAATGAGCAGTTCTTC.

The rearrangement uses TRBV19 and TRBJ2-1, with 9 bases matching TRBD2. The V and J ends lost 4 bases and 10 bases, in that order; junction bases with no gene match: 8. Looked up from germline, CDR1 is LNHDA and CDR2 is SQIVND (reference sequence). CDR3 length: 14 residues. CDR3 region: CASSKGGGAREQFF. The CDR3 DNA sequence: TGTGCCAGTAGTAAAGGCGGGGGGGCCAGGGAGCAGTTCTTC.

CDR3 loop: CASTGMGQPEAFF. In DNA form, the CDR3 reads TGTGCCAGCACCGGAATGGGACAGCCTGAAGCTTTCTTT. This rearrangement joins TRBV2 to TRBJ1-1, with 7 positions matching TRBD1. This CDR3 region has 13 residues. Trimming removed 7 bases from V and 6 bases from J; junction bases left unmatched: 8. The V gene's germline CDR1 is SNHLY and CDR2 FYNNEI.

DNA of the CDR3: TGTGCCAGCAGCCCAGCGACAGGGGAGGGGCAGCCCCAGCATTTT. This translates into CASSPATGEGQPQHF. V gene TRBV6-5 combines with J gene TRBJ1-5; 8 bases fit TRBD1. With V trimmed by 6 bases and J by 7 bases, 11 bases remained unmatched. The CDR3 is made up of 15 amino acids. The germline CDR1 and CDR2 sequences are MNHEY and SVGAGI.

This chain links TRBV6-1 with TRBJ2-7; the D gene is possibly TRBD1 (6 bases). This CDR3 contains 15 residues. CDR1 is MNHNS and CDR2 is SASEGT in the germline V gene. V lost 1 base, J lost 2 bases, and 12 bases lay in between. This CDR3 reads CASSEGFAGAYEQYV. CDR3 bases: TGTGCCAGCAGTGAAGGGTTCGCAGGGGCCTACGAGCAGTACGTC.

J is TRBJ2-3 and V is TRBV7-3, with 9 bases fitting TRBD1. Looked up from germline, CDR1 is SGHTA and CDR2 is FQGTGA. The CDR3 is made up of 15 amino acids. V dropped 3 bases and J dropped 5; count of bases not matched to a gene: 6. The CDR3 protein is CASSFNRGLKDTQYF. DNA of the CDR3: TGTGCCAGCAGCTTCAACAGGGGGCTTAAAGATACGCAGTATTTT.

The V and J genes are TRBV10-2 and TRBJ2-3, with 7 bases aligning to TRBD2. CDR1 WSHSY and CDR2 SAAADI come from the germline V gene. Trimming removed 5 bases from V and 0 bases from J; junction bases left unmatched: 8. The CDR3 totals 16 residues. The CDR3 here is CASSLAELASTDTQYF. Here the CDR3 DNA reads TGCGCCAGCAGTCTAGCGGAGTTAGCAAGCACAGATACGCAGTATTTT.

The chain combines TRBV7-8 with TRBJ1-1, with a tentative D call TRBD1 (5 bases). Germline V CDR1 and CDR2: SGHVS, FQNEAQ. The V end lost 5 bases, the J end lost 0 bases, and 10 bases lay between the germline ends. The CDR3 covers 14 residues. The CDR3 sequence: CASSLDTMNTEAFF. CDR3 in DNA: TGTGCCAGCAGCCTGGACACCATGAACACTGAAGCTTTCTTT.

The rearrangement joins TRBV10-3 to TRBJ1-2, with 8 nucleotides matching TRBD1. Per the germline V gene, CDR1 is ENHRY and CDR2 is SYGVKD. The CDR3 consists of 14 residues. V lost 5 bases to trimming and J lost 3 bases; unmatched junction nucleotides: 5. The CDR3 loop reads CAISRQGTDYGYTF. CDR3 coding DNA: TGTGCCATCAGTAGACAGGGGACGGACTATGGCTACACCTTC.

The V and J genes are TRBV7-2 and TRBJ2-2; no firm D call. V dropped 2 bases and J dropped 7 bases, with 8 bases sitting between them. CDR1 and CDR2 (germline): SGHTA, FQGNSA. CDR3 length: 13 amino acids. DNA of the CDR3: TGTGCCAGCAGCTTAAGTCCCGGCGGGGAGCTGTTTTTT. It specifies CASSLSPGGELFF.

The chain has TRBV7-6 and TRBJ1-6; 7 bases align to TRBD1. The CDR3 runs 19 residues. V gave up 0 bases and J gave up 4 bases; unmatched junction bases: 12. CDR1 is SGHVS and CDR2 is FNYEAQ in the germline V gene. The CDR3 DNA reads TGTGCCAGCAGCTTAGCGTGGCAGGGGGAAGCCTCGTATAATTCACCCCTCCACTTT. Protein product: CASSLAWQGEASYNSPLHF.

This chain uses TRBV10-3 with TRBJ1-3; D perhaps matches TRBD1 (5 bases). Per the germline V gene, CDR1 is ENHRY and CDR2 is SYGVKD. V gave up 6 bases and J gave up 0 bases, with 12 bases separating them. There are 15 residues in the CDR3. CDR3 sequence reads: CAIRDRQNSGNTIYF. DNA of the CDR3: TGTGCCATCAGAGACAGACAAAACTCTGGAAACACCATATATTTT.

The rearrangement uses TRBV6-5 and TRBJ1-5; D remains unclear. Trimming left V 0 bases short and J 6 bases short, with 6 bases between. The CDR3 is 13 residues long. CDR1 is MNHEY, CDR2 SVGAGI, per germline. CDR3 coding DNA: TGTGCCAGCAGTTACTCCTCCGGTCAGCCCCAGCATTTT. Its protein is CASSYSSGQPQHF.